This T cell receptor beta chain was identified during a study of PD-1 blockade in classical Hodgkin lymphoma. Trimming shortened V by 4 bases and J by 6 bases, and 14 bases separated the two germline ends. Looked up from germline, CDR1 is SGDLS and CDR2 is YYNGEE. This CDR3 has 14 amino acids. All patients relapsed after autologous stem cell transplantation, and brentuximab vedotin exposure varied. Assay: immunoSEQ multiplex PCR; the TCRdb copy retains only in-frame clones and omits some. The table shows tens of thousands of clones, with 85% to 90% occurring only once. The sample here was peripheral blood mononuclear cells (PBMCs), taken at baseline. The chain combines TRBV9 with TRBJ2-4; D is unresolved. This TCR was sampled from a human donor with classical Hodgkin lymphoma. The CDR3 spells CASSPLGSINIQYF. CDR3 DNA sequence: TGTGCCAGCAGCCCACTGGGGTCAATAAACATTCAGTACTTC.